The 6 T cell receptor beta chains below come from one sample, sequenced in a study of blood T cell repertoires in COVID-19. Here immunoSEQ multiplex PCR was the method, and the copy in TCRdb shows in-frame clones only, minus some. The sample lists 20,000 to 30,000 clones; about 90% were seen once. The sequenced sample consisted of peripheral blood. All receptors derive from a man between 65 and 85 years old with acute or convalescent COVID-19.

The V gene is TRBV20-1, the J gene TRBJ1-2, with D possibly matching TRBD1 (5 bases). V lost 3 bases and J 8 bases, leaving 16 bases between the germline ends. Germline V gives CDR1 DFQATT, CDR2 SNEGSKA (reference sequence). CDR3 length equals 13 residues. Written as DNA, the CDR3 is TGCAGTGCTAGTACACAGGAAGAAGGGGGCTACACCTTC. Translated, it gives CSASTQEEGGYTF.

This CDR3 reads CASSLRQGKGETQYF. Here the CDR3 DNA reads TGTGCCAGCAGCTTACGACAGGGAAAAGGCGAGACCCAGTACTTC. The V call is TRBV2, the J call TRBJ2-5, with TRBD1 matching 7 bases. V gave up 6 bases and J gave up 5 bases; unmatched junction bases: 12. This CDR3 comprises 15 residues. Germline V CDR1 and CDR2: SNHLY, FYNNEI.

The J gene is TRBJ1-1, the V gene TRBV7-2; D is ambiguous. Trimming removed 3 bases at V and 5 bases at J, with 7 bases between. The CDR3 runs 12 residues. Per the germline V gene, CDR1 is SGHTA and CDR2 is FQGNSA. Here the CDR3 reads CASSLAATEAFF. The CDR3 region has the DNA TGTGCCAGCAGCTTGGCGGCGACTGAAGCTTTCTTT.

CDR3 nucleotide sequence: TGTGCCAGCAGCTTACACCGGGACAGGGGGCTAGTACAAGAGACCCAGTACTTC. Protein: CASSLHRDRGLVQETQYF. The rearrangement joins TRBV5-4 to TRBJ2-5; 12 positions match TRBD1. Germline CDR1 SGHNT, CDR2 YYREEE (reference sequence). The CDR3 totals 18 residues. V lost 2 bases and J lost 2; bases outside the gene matches: 10.

The chain has TRBV9 and TRBJ2-3; possibly TRBD2 for D (5 bases). V was clipped by 4 bases and J by 0 bases, with 9 bases between them. The CDR3 totals 14 residues. Germline CDR1 and CDR2: SGDLS and YYNGEE. In nucleotides, the CDR3 is TGTGCCAGCAGCCAGACTACCAGCACAGATACGCAGTATTTT. This translates into CASSQTTSTDTQYF.

This sequence joins TRBV10-3 and TRBJ1-2, with TRBD1 identical over 7 bases. Looked up from germline, CDR1 is ENHRY and CDR2 is SYGVKD. The CDR3 consists of 14 residues. The V gene end was trimmed by 2 bases and the J gene end by 7 bases; junction bases not matched to a gene: 7. As DNA, the CDR3 is TGTGCCATCAGTGAGAGCACAGGGGCGGGTGGCTACACCTTC. Its protein product is CAISESTGAGGYTF.